The clone carrying this T cell receptor (beta chain) occurred a few times. This specimen comes from a study of T cells after yellow fever vaccination. Overall study results and limits: Though weaker, the secondary response peaked faster, on day 5 versus 15. One caveat is that FACS-sorted repertoires could contain abundant clonotypes contaminating from the bulk population.

One entry per CDR3 protein, called by TCRdb with MiXCR from the 5' RACE reads. Counted here are roughly 100,000 distinct CDR3 sequences, 8% to 10% occurring once; the ten biggest clones make up roughly 15%. The J segment lost 0 bases and the V segment lost 8 bases, leaving 15 bases of the junction unmatched. The CDR3 runs to 18 residues. Germline V gives CDR1 SGHAT, CDR2 FQNNGV. This receptor was taken from a man between 18 and 35 years old who received the YFV17D yellow fever vaccine. The sample here was CD8+ T cells not binding an NS4B(214-222) dextramer, sorted from PBMCs, taken around 16 days after the first yellow fever vaccination. The chain links TRBV11-2 to TRBJ1-3; 8 bases line up with TRBD1. CDR3 in amino acids: CASVVSWDRTSSGNTIYF. DNA for the CDR3: TGTGCCAGCGTTGTGAGCTGGGACAGGACTTCCTCTGGAAACACCATATATTTT.